These 6 T cell receptor beta chains were sequenced from one sample in a study of blood T cell repertoires in COVID-19. Assay: immunoSEQ multiplex PCR; the TCRdb copy retains only in-frame clones and omits some. The table lists 280,000 or so clones, over 75% of them singletons. The sample was PBMCs or T cells enriched from blood (not recorded which). These receptors were taken from a man aged 30-40 years who had recovered from COVID-19.

V gene TRBV5-1 combines with J gene TRBJ1-6; D perhaps matches TRBD1 (6 bases). From germline, CDR1 is SGHRS and CDR2 YFSETQ. The CDR3 totals 17 residues. Trimming took 1 base from V and 0 from J, leaving 11 bases between them. The CDR3 region is CASSLREGGSYNSPLHF. The CDR3 nucleotides are TGCGCCAGCAGCTTGCGGGAAGGGGGCTCCTATAATTCACCCCTCCACTTT.

The chain links TRBV19 to TRBJ1-5, with a weak D call TRBD1 (6 bases). The CDR3 runs 15 residues. Germline CDR1 and CDR2: LNHDA and SQIVND (reference sequence). The germline V and J ends were trimmed by 4 bases and 0 bases, with 10 bases remaining between them. The CDR3 reads CASSTLDSSNQPQHF. The CDR3 bases are TGTGCCAGTAGTACGTTGGACAGTAGCAATCAGCCCCAGCATTTT.

V and J are TRBV14 and TRBJ2-6, with D possibly being TRBD2 (6 bases). V lost 4 bases to trimming and J lost 0 bases, with 16 bases between them. The CDR3 totals 18 residues. Looked up from germline, CDR1 is SGHDN and CDR2 is FVKESK. The CDR3 loop reads CASSPLRGGGSGANVLTF. Here the CDR3 DNA reads TGTGCCAGCAGCCCTTTGCGGGGCGGCGGCTCTGGGGCCAACGTCCTGACTTTC.

The V gene is TRBV5-1, the J gene TRBJ1-2; 9 nucleotides align to TRBD1. Unmatched junction bases numbered 7, after V lost 4 bases and J lost 6 bases. CDR3 length: 14 residues. Germline V gene data show CDR1 as SGHRS and CDR2 as YFSETQ. CDR3 coding DNA: TGCGCCAGCAGCCTACAAGACAGGGGGAATGGCTACACCTTC. Amino acid sequence: CASSLQDRGNGYTF.

J is TRBJ1-5 and V is TRBV19, with a tentative D call TRBD1 (5 bases). This CDR3 is 16 amino acids long. CDR1 is LNHDA, CDR2 SQIVND, per germline (reference sequence). V lost 6 bases, J lost 3 bases, and 18 bases lay in between. CDR3 nucleotides: TGTGCCAGTAGCACGACGACAGTCCAGGCCAATCAGCCCCAGCATTTT. This codes for CASSTTTVQANQPQHF.

The rearrangement links TRBV18 to TRBJ2-1; 14 nucleotides agree with TRBD2. CDR1 is KGHSH and CDR2 is LQKENI in the germline V gene. V lost 5 bases and J lost 10; bases outside the gene matches: 10. The CDR3 spans 16 residues. The CDR3 loop reads CASSSGTSGGLGEQFF. As DNA, the CDR3 is TGTGCCAGCTCATCCGGGACTAGCGGGGGCCTAGGGGAGCAGTTCTTC.